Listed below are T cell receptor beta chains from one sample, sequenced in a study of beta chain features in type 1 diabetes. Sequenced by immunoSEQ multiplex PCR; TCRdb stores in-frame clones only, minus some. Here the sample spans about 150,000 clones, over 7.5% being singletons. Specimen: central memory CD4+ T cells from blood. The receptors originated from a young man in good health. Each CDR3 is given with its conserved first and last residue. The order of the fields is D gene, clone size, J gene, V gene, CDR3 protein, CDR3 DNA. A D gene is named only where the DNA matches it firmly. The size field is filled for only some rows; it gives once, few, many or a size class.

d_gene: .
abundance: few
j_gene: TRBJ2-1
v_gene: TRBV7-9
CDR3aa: CASSPLTGQGAEFF
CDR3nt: TGTGCCAGCAGCCCCTTAACAGGGCAGGGAGCTGAGTTCTTC

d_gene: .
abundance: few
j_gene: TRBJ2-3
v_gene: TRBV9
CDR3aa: CASSVAGGRGTDTQYF
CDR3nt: TGTGCCAGCAGCGTAGCGGGCGGAAGGGGGACAGATACGCAGTATTTT

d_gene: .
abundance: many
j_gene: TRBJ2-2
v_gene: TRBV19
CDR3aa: CASSMWQGVRELFF
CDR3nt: TGTGCCAGTAGTATGTGGCAGGGTGTACGGGAGCTGTTTTTT

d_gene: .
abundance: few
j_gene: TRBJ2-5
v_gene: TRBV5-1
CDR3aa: CASARYKLEQETQYF
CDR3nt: TGCGCCAGCGCCCGATATAAATTAGAGCAAGAGACCCAGTACTTC

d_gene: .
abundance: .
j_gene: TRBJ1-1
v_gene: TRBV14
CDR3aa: CASSQDLTNTEAFF
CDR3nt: TGTGCCAGCAGCCAAGATCTAACTAACACTGAAGCTTTCTTT

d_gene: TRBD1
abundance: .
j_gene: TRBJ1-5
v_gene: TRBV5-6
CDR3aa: CASSLNPGQGASNQPQHF
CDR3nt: TGTGCCAGCAGCCTTAACCCGGGACAGGGGGCCTCAAATCAGCCCCAGCATTTT

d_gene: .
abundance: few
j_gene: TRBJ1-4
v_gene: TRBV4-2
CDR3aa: CASSQDEQGQKLFF
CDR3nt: TGTGCCAGCAGCCAAGATGAACAGGGTCAAAAACTGTTTTTT

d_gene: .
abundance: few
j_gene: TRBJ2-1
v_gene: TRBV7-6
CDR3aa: CASSLDLANGEQFF
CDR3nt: TGTGCCAGCAGCTTAGATCTAGCTAATGGTGAGCAGTTCTTC

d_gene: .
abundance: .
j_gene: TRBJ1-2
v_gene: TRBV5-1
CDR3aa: CASSYAGYREDGYTF
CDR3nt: TGCGCCAGCAGCTACGCAGGGTATAGGGAGGACGGCTACACCTTC

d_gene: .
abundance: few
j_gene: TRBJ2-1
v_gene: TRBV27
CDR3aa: CASSPTGATYNEQFF
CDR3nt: TGTGCCAGCAGTCCCACAGGAGCGACCTACAATGAGCAGTTCTTC

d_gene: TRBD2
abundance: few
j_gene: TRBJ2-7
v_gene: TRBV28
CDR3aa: CASRSLAAGAYEQYF
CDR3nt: TGTGCCAGCAGAAGTCTGGCGGCGGGGGCCTACGAGCAGTACTTC

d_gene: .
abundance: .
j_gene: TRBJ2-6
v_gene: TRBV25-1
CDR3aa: CASSITGDWANVLTF
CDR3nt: TGTGCCAGCAGCATTACAGGGGACTGGGCCAACGTCCTGACTTTC

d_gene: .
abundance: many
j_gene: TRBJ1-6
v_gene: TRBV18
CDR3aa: CASSVQLNSPLHF
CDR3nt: TGTGCCAGCTCAGTACAGCTAAATTCACCCCTCCACTTT

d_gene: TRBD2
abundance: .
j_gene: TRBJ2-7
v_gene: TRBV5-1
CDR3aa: CASSATSGESYEEQYF
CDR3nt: TGCGCCAGCAGCGCGACTAGCGGGGAGTCCTACGAGGAGCAGTACTTC

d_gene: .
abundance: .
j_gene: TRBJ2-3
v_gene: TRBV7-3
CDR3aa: CASSPNYISTDTQYF
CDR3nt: TGTGCCAGCAGCCCCAACTACATTAGCACAGATACGCAGTATTTT

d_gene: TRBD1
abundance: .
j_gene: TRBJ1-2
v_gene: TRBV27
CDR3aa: CASSPGTGSGYTF
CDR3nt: TGTGCCAGCAGCCCCGGGACAGGGTCTGGCTACACCTTC

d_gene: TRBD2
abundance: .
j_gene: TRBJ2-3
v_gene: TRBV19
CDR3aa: CASRPTSGGASHTDTQYF
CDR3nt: TGTGCCAGTAGACCCACTAGCGGGGGGGCCTCGCACACAGATACGCAGTATTTT

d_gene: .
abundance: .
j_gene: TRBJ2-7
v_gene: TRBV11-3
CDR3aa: CASSFDGDSYEQYF
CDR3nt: TGTGCCAGCAGCTTCGACGGAGACTCCTACGAGCAGTACTTC

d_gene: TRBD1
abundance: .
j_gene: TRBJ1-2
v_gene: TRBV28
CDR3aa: CASSLYRGEYGYTF
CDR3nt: TGTGCCAGCAGTTTATACAGGGGCGAATATGGCTACACCTTC

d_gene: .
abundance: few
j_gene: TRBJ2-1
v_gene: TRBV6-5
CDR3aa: CASSSDSNEQFF
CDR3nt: TGTGCCAGCAGTAGCGACAGCAATGAGCAGTTCTTC

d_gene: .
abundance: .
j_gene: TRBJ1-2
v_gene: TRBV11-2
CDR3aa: CASSNPRGGYGYTF
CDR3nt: TGTGCCAGCAGCAACCCCCGGGGAGGCTATGGCTACACCTTC

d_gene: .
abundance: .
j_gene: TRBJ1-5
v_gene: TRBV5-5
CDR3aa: CASSLDLGRTDQPQHF
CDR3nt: TGTGCCAGCAGCTTGGACTTAGGGCGGACAGATCAGCCCCAGCATTTT

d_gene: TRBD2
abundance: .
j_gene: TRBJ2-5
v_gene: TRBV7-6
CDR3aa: CASSYQSGKGETQYF
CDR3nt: TGTGCCAGCAGCTACCAGAGCGGGAAGGGAGAGACCCAGTACTTC

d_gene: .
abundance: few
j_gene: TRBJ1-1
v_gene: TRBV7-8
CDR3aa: CASSGPNTEAFF
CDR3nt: TGTGCCAGCAGCGGCCCGAACACTGAAGCTTTCTTT

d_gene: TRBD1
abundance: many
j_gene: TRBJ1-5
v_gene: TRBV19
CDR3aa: CASIGTGEPNQPQHF
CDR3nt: TGTGCCAGTATCGGAACAGGGGAGCCTAATCAGCCCCAGCATTTT

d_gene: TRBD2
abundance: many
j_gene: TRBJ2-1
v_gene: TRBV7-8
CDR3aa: CASSLRAGRDEQFF
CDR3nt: TGTGCCAGCAGCTTACGGGCAGGGAGGGATGAGCAGTTCTTC

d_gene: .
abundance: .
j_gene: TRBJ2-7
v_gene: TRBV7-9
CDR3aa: CASKNTFSYEQYF
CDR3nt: TGTGCCAGCAAAAACACATTCTCCTACGAGCAGTACTTC

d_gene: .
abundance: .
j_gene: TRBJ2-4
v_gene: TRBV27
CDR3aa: CASSLGRGAKNIQYF
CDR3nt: TGTGCCAGCAGTTTGGGCCGGGGGGCCAAAAACATTCAGTACTTC

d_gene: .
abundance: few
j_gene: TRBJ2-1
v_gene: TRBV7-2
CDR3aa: CASSFRTGEQFF
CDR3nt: TGTGCCAGCAGCTTCCGTACGGGGGAGCAGTTCTTC

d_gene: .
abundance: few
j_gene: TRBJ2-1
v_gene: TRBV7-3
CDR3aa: CASSVAVNNEQFF
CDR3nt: TGTGCCAGCAGCGTAGCGGTTAACAATGAGCAGTTCTTC

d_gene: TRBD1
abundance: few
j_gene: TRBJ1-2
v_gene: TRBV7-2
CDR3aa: CASSRTGGGGYTF
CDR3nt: TGTGCCAGCAGCCGGACAGGGGGTGGGGGCTACACCTTC

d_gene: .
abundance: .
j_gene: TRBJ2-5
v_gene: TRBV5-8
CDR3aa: CASSLGRQETQYF
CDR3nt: TGTGCCAGCAGCTTGGGCAGACAAGAGACCCAGTACTTC

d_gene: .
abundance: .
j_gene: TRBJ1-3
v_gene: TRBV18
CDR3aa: CASSLSPGSSGNTIYF
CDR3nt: TGTGCCAGCTCACTAAGTCCCGGGTCCTCTGGAAACACCATATATTTT

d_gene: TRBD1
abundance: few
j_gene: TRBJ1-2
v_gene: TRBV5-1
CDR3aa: CASTGQGGVGGYTF
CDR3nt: TGCGCCAGCACAGGACAGGGAGGAGTCGGTGGCTACACCTTC

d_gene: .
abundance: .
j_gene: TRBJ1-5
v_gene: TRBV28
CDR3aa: CASRKGVNQPQHF
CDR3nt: TGTGCCAGCAGAAAAGGGGTCAATCAGCCCCAGCATTTT

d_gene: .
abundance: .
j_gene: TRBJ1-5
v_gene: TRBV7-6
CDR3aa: CASSLGANQPQHF
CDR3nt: TGTGCCAGCAGCTTAGGGGCAAATCAGCCCCAGCATTTT

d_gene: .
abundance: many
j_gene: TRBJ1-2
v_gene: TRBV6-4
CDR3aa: CASSEGPGANYGYTF
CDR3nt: TGTGCCAGCAGTGAGGGACCAGGGGCTAACTATGGCTACACCTTC

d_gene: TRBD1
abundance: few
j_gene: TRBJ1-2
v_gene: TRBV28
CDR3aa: CASSQGQGHYGYTF
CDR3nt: TGTGCCAGCAGTCAGGGACAGGGACACTATGGCTACACCTTC

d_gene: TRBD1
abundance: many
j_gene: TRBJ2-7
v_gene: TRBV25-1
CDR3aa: CASRGQGANEQYF
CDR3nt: TGTGCCAGCAGGGGACAGGGGGCCAACGAGCAGTACTTC

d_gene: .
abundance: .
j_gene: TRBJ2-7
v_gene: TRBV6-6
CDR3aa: CASTNKGRVVIYEQYF
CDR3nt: TGTGCCAGCACAAATAAGGGGCGTGTAGTGATCTACGAGCAGTACTTC

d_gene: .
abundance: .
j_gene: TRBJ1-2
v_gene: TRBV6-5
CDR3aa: CASSYSRTNYGYTF
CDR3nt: TGTGCCAGCAGTTACTCCAGGACTAACTATGGCTACACCTTC

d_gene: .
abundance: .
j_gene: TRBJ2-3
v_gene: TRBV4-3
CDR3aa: CASTTDWGADTQYF
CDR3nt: TGCGCCAGCACCACGGACTGGGGGGCAGATACGCAGTATTTT

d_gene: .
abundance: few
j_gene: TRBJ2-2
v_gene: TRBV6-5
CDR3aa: CASSYHRERDRELFF
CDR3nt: TGTGCCAGCAGTTACCACAGGGAGCGGGACCGGGAGCTGTTTTTT

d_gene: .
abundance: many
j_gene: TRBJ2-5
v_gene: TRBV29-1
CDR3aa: CSATRNQETQYF
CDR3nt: TGCAGCGCGACTAGGAACCAAGAGACCCAGTACTTC

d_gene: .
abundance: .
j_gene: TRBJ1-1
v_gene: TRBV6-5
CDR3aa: CASRSINTEAFF
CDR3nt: TGTGCCAGCAGGAGCATCAACACTGAAGCTTTCTTT

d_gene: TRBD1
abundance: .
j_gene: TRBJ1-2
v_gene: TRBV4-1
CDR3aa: CASSVAGTGYGYTF
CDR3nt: TGCGCCAGCAGCGTAGCCGGGACAGGGTACGGCTACACCTTC

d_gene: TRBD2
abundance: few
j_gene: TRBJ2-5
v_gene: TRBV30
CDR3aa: CAWSAGLASETQYF
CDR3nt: TGTGCCTGGAGCGCCGGACTAGCGAGCGAGACCCAGTACTTC

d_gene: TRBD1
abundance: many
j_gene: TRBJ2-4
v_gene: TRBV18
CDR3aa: CASSPTGGQNIQYF
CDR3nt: TGTGCCAGCTCACCCACAGGGGGCCAAAACATTCAGTACTTC

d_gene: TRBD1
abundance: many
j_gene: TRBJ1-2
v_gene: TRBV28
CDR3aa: CASSVSGQGYGYTF
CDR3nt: TGTGCCAGCAGTGTCTCGGGACAGGGCTATGGCTACACCTTC

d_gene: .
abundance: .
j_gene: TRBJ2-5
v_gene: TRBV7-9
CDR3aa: CASSLSSDKETQYF
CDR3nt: TGTGCCAGCAGCTTAAGTAGCGACAAAGAGACCCAGTACTTC

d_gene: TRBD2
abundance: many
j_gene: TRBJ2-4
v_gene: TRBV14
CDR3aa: CASSASGVRAKNIQYF
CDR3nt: TGTGCCAGCAGCGCTAGCGGGGTCCGGGCCAAAAACATTCAGTACTTC

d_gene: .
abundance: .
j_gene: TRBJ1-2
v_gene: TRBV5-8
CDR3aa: CASSRLSFTNYGYTF
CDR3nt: TGTGCCAGCAGCAGACTCTCGTTCACTAACTATGGCTACACCTTC

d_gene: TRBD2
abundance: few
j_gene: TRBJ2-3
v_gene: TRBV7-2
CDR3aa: CASSLRGAPTDTQYF
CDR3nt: TGTGCCAGCAGCCTGCGGGGGGCCCCCACAGATACGCAGTATTTT

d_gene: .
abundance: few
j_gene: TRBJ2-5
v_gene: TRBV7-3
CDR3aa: CASSLNPGWETQYF
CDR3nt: TGTGCCAGCAGCCTCAATCCAGGTTGGGAGACCCAGTACTTC

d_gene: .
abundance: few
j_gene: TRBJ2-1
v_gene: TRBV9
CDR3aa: CASSPRSYNEQFF
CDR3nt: TGTGCCAGCAGCCCCCGTTCCTACAATGAGCAGTTCTTC

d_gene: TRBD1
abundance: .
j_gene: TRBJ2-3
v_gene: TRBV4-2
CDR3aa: CASSHGQDTDTQYF
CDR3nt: TGTGCCAGCAGCCACGGACAGGACACAGATACGCAGTATTTT